Listed here are 30 T cell receptor beta chains from one sample, sequenced in a study of T cells after posttransplantation cyclophosphamide (dated by TCRdb to 2016 to 2018). The sample's treatment or condition label is to be understood as: high-dose cyclophosphamide on days +3 and +4 as single-agent GVHD prophylaxis. PTCy patients received busulfan and fludarabine conditioning, a related or unrelated marrow graft, and cyclophosphamide on days +3 and +4. To prepare the library, the immunoSEQ multiplex PCR assay was applied. TCRdb mirrors the immuneACCESS table, restricted to in-frame sequences. Some clones are absent from its copies; in checked studies, under half trace to an unresolved V gene, and the reason for the others is unknown. In this sample the table shows roughly 42,000 clones, 90% of which occur a single time. The ten top clones hold under 3% of the sample. This specimen consisted of PBMCs, obtained around 58 days after allogeneic stem cell transplant with posttransplant cyclophosphamide. The receptors here all came from a male patient aged 60 to 75 who received an allogeneic stem cell transplant from a related donor and was CMV-positive. After a transplant, some T cells may have been passed on by the graft donor.

The chain combines TRBV10-3 with TRBJ1-5; D is unresolved. CDR3 length: 14 amino acids. Germline CDR1 ENHRY, CDR2 SYGVKD. V was pared by 4 bases and J by 4 bases, with 11 bases between. The CDR3 loop reads CAISGGIQNQPQHF. CDR3 bases: TGTGCCATCAGTGGCGGGATCCAAAATCAGCCCCAGCATTTT.

The chain combines TRBV18 with TRBJ1-6; D gene ambiguous. V was pared by 2 bases and J by 7 bases, with 9 bases between. The CDR3 is 14 residues long. The germline V gene encodes CDR1 KGHSH and CDR2 LQKENI. In DNA form, the CDR3 reads TGTGCCAGCTCACCATCGGGATCAAATTCACCCCTCCACTTT. This sequence encodes CASSPSGSNSPLHF.

This rearrangement joins TRBV9 to TRBJ2-3, with D tentatively TRBD1 (5 bases). Trimming left V 0 bases short and J 7 bases short, with 9 bases between. There are 13 residues in the CDR3. The germline V gene has CDR1 SGDLS and CDR2 YYNGEE. CDR3 sequence reads: CASSVGGSYTQYF. As DNA, the CDR3 is TGTGCCAGCAGCGTAGGGGGCTCCTATACGCAGTATTTT.

This clone appeared a single time. This chain joins TRBV2 and TRBJ1-3, with no clear D. The CDR3 has 16 amino acids. Germline CDR1 and CDR2: SNHLY and FYNNEI. V was clipped by 3 bases and J by 1 base, with 13 bases between them. The CDR3 DNA reads TGTGCCAGCAGTGAGCCCGGGGTTGGATCTGGAAACACCATATATTTT. Amino acids: CASSEPGVGSGNTIYF. Full variable domain (rest looked up from reference TRBV2 and TRBJ1-3): EPEVTQTPSHQVTQMGQEVILRCVPISNHLYFYWYRQILGQKVEFLVSFYNNEISEKSEIFDDQFSVERPDGSNFTLKIRSTKLEDSAMYFCASSEPGVGSGNTIYFGEGSWLTVV.

The rearrangement uses TRBV5-1 and TRBJ1-3; 12 bases fit TRBD1. Losses at the gene ends were 4 bases for V and 4 bases for J; bases not matched to a gene: 6. This CDR3 has 16 residues. Germline loops: CDR1 SGHRS, CDR2 YFSETQ. CDR3 coding DNA: TGCGCCAGCAGCCCCGGGACAGGGGGCTTAGGAAACACCATATATTTT. Translation gives CASSPGTGGLGNTIYF.

The V gene is TRBV7-8, the J gene TRBJ1-2, with D uncertain. With 5 bases removed from V and 5 bases from J, the gap between germline ends came to 9 bases. Per germline, CDR1 SGHVS and CDR2 FQNEAQ. The CDR3 extends over 12 amino acids. CDR3 sequence reads: CASSTTSYGYTF. CDR3 nucleotides: TGTGCCAGCAGCACGACTAGTTATGGCTACACCTTC. Full variable domain (outside the CDR3, taken from reference TRBV7-8 and TRBJ1-2): GAGVSQSPRYKVAKRGQDVALRCDPISGHVSLFWYQQALGQGPEFLTYFQNEAQLDKSGLPSDRFFAERPEGSVSTLKIQRTQQEDSAVYLCASSTTSYGYTFGSGTRLTVV.

The chain is built from TRBV7-2 and TRBJ2-3, with 11 nucleotides matching TRBD2. This CDR3 has 15 residues. CDR1 and CDR2 (germline): SGHTA, FQGNSA. V lost 8 bases, J lost 1 base, and 5 bases stayed unmatched. CDR3 bases: TGTGCCAGCCGTAGCGGGGGGGCCGGCACAGATACGCAGTATTTT. Translation gives CASRSGGAGTDTQYF.

Notes on this clone: Other DNA sequences of this sample code for an identical CDR3. The V and J genes are TRBV11-3 and TRBJ1-1, with a tentative D call TRBD1 (6 bases). The CDR3 has 13 residues. The germline CDR1 and CDR2 sequences are SGHNT and YENEEA. Trimming stripped 5 bases from V and 10 bases from J, with 17 bases between. The CDR3 DNA sequence: TGTGCCAGCAGCGCCTACAGGGATCGTACAGCTTTCTTT. Protein sequence: CASSAYRDRTAFF.

The CDR3 sequence: CASSLAREGNEKLFF. CDR3 coding DNA: TGTGCCAGCAGCTTGGCCAGGGAGGGTAATGAAAAACTGTTTTTT. The chain links TRBV5-4 to TRBJ1-4; D might be TRBD1 (5 bases). V lost 0 bases and J lost 4, with 10 bases in between. Looked up from germline, CDR1 is SGHNT and CDR2 is YYREEE (reference sequence). CDR3 size: 15 residues.

Only a few counts were recorded for this clone. This chain joins TRBV6-5 and TRBJ2-2, with 8 positions matching TRBD1. CDR1 and CDR2 from the germline V gene are MNHEY and SVGAGI. The CDR3 runs 14 residues. The V and J ends lost 5 bases and 7 bases, in that order; junction bases with no gene match: 6. The CDR3 protein is CASSQGQGDGELFF. Here the CDR3 DNA reads TGTGCCAGCAGTCAAGGACAGGGTGACGGGGAGCTGTTTTTT.

The rearrangement links TRBV5-4 to TRBJ1-2; D is ambiguous. From germline, CDR1 is SGHNT and CDR2 YYREEE (reference sequence). This CDR3 region has 13 residues. The V gene lost 1 base and the J gene lost 8 bases, with 12 bases spanning the gap. The CDR3 loop is CASSLTGVEGYTF. As DNA, the CDR3 is TGTGCCAGCAGCTTGACGGGAGTGGAGGGCTACACCTTC.

The rearrangement links TRBV10-3 to TRBJ2-7, with a possible D match to TRBD1 (6 bases). Germline V CDR1 and CDR2: ENHRY, SYGVKD. Trimming removed 5 bases from V and 0 bases from J, with 14 bases in between. This CDR3 spans 15 amino acids. CDR3 bases: TGTGCCATCAGTACACAGGGAAAGAGCTCCTACGAGCAGTACTTC. Protein product: CAISTQGKSSYEQYF.

The table lists this clone with a count of one. The chain links TRBV5-1 to TRBJ2-4; D ambiguous. The CDR3 loop spans 15 amino acids. Germline V gives CDR1 SGHRS, CDR2 YFSETQ. Trimming shortened V by 0 bases and J by 0 bases, and 7 bases separated the two germline ends. DNA of the CDR3: TGCGCCAGCAGCTTGGCACCAGTAGCCAAAAACATTCAGTACTTC. This codes for CASSLAPVAKNIQYF.

The rearrangement uses TRBV7-9 and TRBJ1-2, with unresolved D. V dropped 5 bases and J dropped 6 bases, with 13 bases sitting between them. Germline values: CDR1 SEHNR, CDR2 FQNEAQ (reference sequence). The CDR3 loop spans 13 amino acids. Here the CDR3 DNA reads TGTGCCAGCAGCCGAGGGTCCCGTGATGGCTACACCTTC. Translated: CASSRGSRDGYTF.

This clone was seen once. The chain recombines TRBV19 with TRBJ1-3; tentatively, D is TRBD1 (5 bases). V was shortened by 6 bases and J by 4 bases, with 13 bases between the two germline ends. Germline V gives CDR1 LNHDA, CDR2 SQIVND (reference sequence). The CDR3 spans 14 residues. Here the CDR3 DNA reads TGTGCCAGTAGGTTGACAGTATCCGGAAACACCATATATTTT. This encodes CASRLTVSGNTIYF. The variable domain in full, completed from reference TRBV19 and TRBJ1-3, reads DGGITQSPKYLFRKEGQNVTLSCEQNLNHDAMYWYRQDPGQGLRLIYYSQIVNDFQKGDIAEGYSVSREKKESFPLTVTSAQKNPTAFYLCASRLTVSGNTIYFGEGSWLTVV.

V is TRBV11-2 and J is TRBJ1-2; D is possibly TRBD1 (6 bases). With 5 bases removed from V and 5 bases from J, the gap between germline ends came to 12 bases. Looked up from germline, CDR1 is SGHAT and CDR2 is FQNNGV. The CDR3 length is 13 residues. CDR3 protein: CASSPGQKYGYTF. Written as DNA, the CDR3 is TGTGCCAGCAGCCCAGGACAGAAGTATGGCTACACCTTC.

The genes are TRBV6-1 and TRBJ2-7; 7 bases line up with TRBD2. There are 16 residues in the CDR3. J gave up 5 bases and V 2 bases, and 12 bases lay outside the gene matches. CDR1 is MNHNS, CDR2 SASEGT, per germline. CDR3 bases: TGTGCCAGCAGTGAAAGGAAGTGGAGACTAGCAGACGAGCAGTACTTC. Protein product: CASSERKWRLADEQYF.

This chain connects TRBV11-2 to TRBJ2-5, with D perhaps matching TRBD2 (6 bases). V gave up 5 bases and J gave up 7 bases, with 17 bases separating them. The germline V gene has CDR1 SGHAT and CDR2 FQNNGV. The CDR3 has 14 amino acids. The CDR3 is CASSGPGTPGTQYF. The CDR3, as DNA: TGTGCCAGCAGCGGGCCCGGGACTCCCGGGACCCAGTACTTC.

The V gene is TRBV6-6, the J gene TRBJ2-1, with TRBD1 matching 8 bases. The germline V gene has CDR1 MNHNY and CDR2 SVGAGI (reference sequence). After removal of 7 bases from V and 7 bases from J, the junction contained 9 bases not matched to a gene. This CDR3 has 14 amino acids. For the CDR3, the DNA is TGTGCCAGCACAAGGGCAGGGGGCGGGAATGAGCAGTTCTTC. The encoded protein is CASTRAGGGNEQFF.

The table lists this clone with a count of one. The chain combines TRBV5-1 with TRBJ1-5, with D tentatively TRBD1 (5 bases). Germline V gene sequence: CDR1 SGHRS, CDR2 YFSETQ. CDR3 length: 14 residues. Here the CDR3 DNA reads TGCGCAGAAAGACGCAGGACATGTCATTTGCCCCAGCATTTT. Amino acids: CAERRRTCHLPQHF.

J is TRBJ1-4 and V is TRBV9; 7 bases fit TRBD1. Germline CDR1 and CDR2: SGDLS and YYNGEE. The junction had 5 bases not matched to a gene; V was cut back by 0 bases and J by 6 bases. The CDR3 contains 15 residues. CDR3 protein: CASSVGGTEYEKLFF. The CDR3 bases are TGTGCCAGCAGCGTAGGAGGGACAGAGTATGAAAAACTGTTTTTT.

The V gene is TRBV19, the J gene TRBJ2-1, with 9 bases matching TRBD1. V shed 9 bases and J 2 bases; nucleotides not matched to a gene: 5. This CDR3 spans 14 amino acids. Germline assignment: CDR1 LNHDA and CDR2 SQIVND (reference sequence). In DNA form, the CDR3 reads TGTGCCAGCCACCGGGACAGGGCCTACAATGAGCAGTTCTTC. Translation: CASHRDRAYNEQFF.

The V and J genes are TRBV19 and TRBJ1-1; D perhaps matches TRBD1 (5 bases). The CDR3 has 15 residues. The germline V gene encodes CDR1 LNHDA and CDR2 SQIVND (reference sequence). V was trimmed by 2 bases and J by 3 bases, leaving 13 bases between them. DNA for the CDR3: TGTGCCAGTAGTATATTCGGGGGTAGGGACACTGAAGCTTTCTTT. This sequence encodes CASSIFGGRDTEAFF. Based on the CDR3 plus reference TRBV19 and TRBJ1-1, the full variable domain is DGGITQSPKYLFRKEGQNVTLSCEQNLNHDAMYWYRQDPGQGLRLIYYSQIVNDFQKGDIAEGYSVSREKKESFPLTVTSAQKNPTAFYLCASSIFGGRDTEAFFGQGTRLTVV.

This clone was detected once. The V gene is TRBV6-5, the J gene TRBJ2-5; D is possibly TRBD1 (5 bases). V gave up 6 bases and J gave up 5 bases, with 7 bases separating them. The CDR3 covers 11 residues. Germline V lookup: CDR1 MNHEY, CDR2 SVGAGI. The CDR3 coding sequence is TGTGCCAGCAGATCAGGGGAGACCCAGTACTTC. Its translation: CASRSGETQYF.

This chain joins TRBV6-1 and TRBJ2-7; TRBD1 matches at 7 bases. V gave up 4 bases and J gave up 1 base; unmatched junction bases: 4. CDR1 MNHNS and CDR2 SASEGT come from the germline V gene. The CDR3 spans 14 residues. The CDR3 nucleotides are TGTGCCAGCAGTGTCGACAGGGATTCCTACGAGCAGTACTTC. This sequence encodes CASSVDRDSYEQYF.

The count of this clone is one. V is TRBV6-1 and J is TRBJ1-1; unclear D gene. This CDR3 has 13 residues. V lost 0 bases to trimming and J lost 5 bases, with 7 bases between them. Germline V gives CDR1 MNHNS, CDR2 SASEGT. The CDR3 loop reads CASSEARETEAFF. In DNA, the CDR3 is TGTGCCAGCAGTGAAGCGCGGGAGACTGAAGCTTTCTTT.

J is TRBJ2-3 and V is TRBV5-1, with D possibly TRBD2 on 5 matching bases. The CDR3 loop spans 14 amino acids. From germline, CDR1 is SGHRS and CDR2 YFSETQ. Between the trimmed V and J ends, which lost 2 bases and 0 bases, there was a span of 7 bases. DNA for the CDR3: TGCGCCAGCAGCTTCGGGGATAGCACAGATACGCAGTATTTT. It encodes CASSFGDSTDTQYF. The full variable domain, rest sourced from reference TRBV5-1 and TRBJ2-3, is KAGVTQTPRYLIKTRGQQVTLSCSPISGHRSVSWYQQTPGQGLQFLFEYFSETQRNKGNFPGRFSGRQFSNSRSEMNVSTLELGDSALYLCASSFGDSTDTQYFGPGTRLTVL.

This rearrangement joins TRBV11-2 to TRBJ1-1, with 7 nucleotides matching TRBD1. The length of the CDR3 is 12 residues. CDR1 is SGHAT and CDR2 is FQNNGV in the germline V gene. Losses at the gene ends were 1 base for V and 11 bases for J; bases not matched to a gene: 4. The CDR3 bases are TGTGCCAGCAGCTTAGTTCAGGGGGTCGCTTTCTTT. This encodes CASSLVQGVAFF.

The chain uses TRBV25-1 and TRBJ2-5; 7 nucleotides match TRBD2. Trimming at V came to 4 bases and at J to 5 bases, leaving 7 bases not matched to a gene. Germline V CDR1 and CDR2: MGHDK, SYGVNS. The length of the CDR3 is 14 residues. The CDR3 nucleotides are TGTGCCAGCAGTGGTTGGGACGGGGGGGAGACCCAGTACTTC. It encodes CASSGWDGGETQYF.

The CDR3 spells CASSSEANIQYF. The CDR3 nucleotides read TGTGCCAGCAGCTCCGAGGCTAACATTCAGTACTTC. The V gene is TRBV7-2, the J gene TRBJ2-4; D is ambiguous. CDR3 length equals 12 residues. From germline, CDR1 is SGHTA and CDR2 FQGNSA. Trimming pared 4 bases from V and 7 bases from J, leaving 8 bases between. The entire variable domain, with the rest obtained from reference TRBV7-2 and TRBJ2-4, is as follows: GAGVSQSPSNKVTEKGKDVELRCDPISGHTALYWYRQSLGQGLEFLIYFQGNSAPDKSGLPSDRFSAERTGGSVSTLTIQRTQQEDSAVYLCASSSEANIQYFGAGTRLSVL.